This passage covers 15 T cell receptor beta chains from one sample sequenced in a study of cytomegalovirus exposure and HLA in healthy donors. Clones were sequenced by immunoSEQ multiplex PCR, and TCRdb holds only the in-frame ones, with some missing. The sample lists fewer than 70,000 clones, 95% occurring once. The sample consisted of PBMCs. These receptors were collected from a woman between 18 and 30 years old in good health and CMV-seropositive.

The chain combines TRBV30 with TRBJ2-5; TRBD2 matches 8 bases. Trimming cost V 2 bases and J 2 bases; bases outside gene matches: 4. The CDR3 has 14 residues. The germline gives CDR1 GTSNPN, CDR2 SVGIG (reference sequence). This CDR3 reads CAWSLSSGQETQYF. The CDR3 DNA follows: TGTGCCTGGAGTCTCTCTAGCGGGCAAGAGACCCAGTACTTC.

This sequence joins TRBV9 and TRBJ1-2; TRBD1 agrees at 7 bases. This CDR3 has 14 amino acids. V was clipped by 3 bases and J by 7 bases; unmatched bases: 9. Per the germline V gene, CDR1 is SGDLS and CDR2 is YYNGEE. Written as DNA, the CDR3 is TGTGCCAGCAGCGGAGTGACAGGGTTAGGTGGCTACACCTTC. Translated, it gives CASSGVTGLGGYTF.

This chain joins TRBV16 and TRBJ1-1; unclear D gene. Germline CDR1 KGHSY, CDR2 FQNENV. Trimming left V 0 bases short and J 12 bases short, with 17 bases between. The CDR3 length is 14 residues. CDR3 sequence: CASSQSSSEGKTFF. The CDR3 nucleotides read TGTGCCAGCAGCCAATCTTCGTCCGAGGGTAAGACTTTCTTT.

This chain connects TRBV14 to TRBJ1-6; 7 bases are a match to TRBD1. The V gene end was trimmed by 4 bases and the J gene end by 7 bases; junction bases not matched to a gene: 4. The CDR3 covers 14 residues. CDR1 is SGHDN, CDR2 FVKESK, per germline. DNA for the CDR3: TGTGCCAGCAGCCTGACGACAGGGAATTCACCCCTCCACTTT. Amino acids: CASSLTTGNSPLHF.

V is TRBV30 and J is TRBJ2-2; the match to TRBD1 covers 9 bases. Trimming removed 5 bases from V and 6 bases from J; junction bases left unmatched: 10. The CDR3 length is 15 residues. CDR1 and CDR2 from the germline V gene are GTSNPN and SVGIG (reference sequence). The CDR3 nucleotides read TGTGCCTGGGAACAGACAGGGGGAATCTCCGGGGAGCTGTTTTTT. Translating gives CAWEQTGGISGELFF.

This chain joins TRBV19 and TRBJ1-5; D perhaps matches TRBD1 (5 bases). Germline CDR1 and CDR2: LNHDA and SQIVND (reference sequence). The CDR3 is 15 residues long. Trimming stripped 3 bases from V and 5 bases from J, with 14 bases between. CDR3 sequence: CASSMASGVHQPQHF. The CDR3 region has the DNA TGTGCCAGTAGTATGGCCTCGGGGGTTCATCAGCCCCAGCATTTT.

This clone was recorded a few times. The chain carries TRBV29-1 and TRBJ2-5; 9 bases fit TRBD1. Germline CDR1 is SQVTM and CDR2 is ANQGSEA. This CDR3 comprises 17 residues. Trimming cost V 1 base and J 5 bases; bases outside gene matches: 14. The CDR3 sequence: CSVEGGDRVSGEETQYF. The DNA for the CDR3 is TGCAGCGTTGAAGGGGGGGACAGGGTTAGTGGGGAGGAGACCCAGTACTTC.

V is TRBV5-1 and J is TRBJ2-7; D gene uncertain. V lost 2 bases, J lost 0 bases, and 9 bases lay in between. Germline V gene data show CDR1 as SGHRS and CDR2 as YFSETQ. CDR3 length equals 14 residues. As DNA, the CDR3 is TGCGCCAGCAGCTTTAAAATGAGCTCCTACGAGCAGTACTTC. This sequence encodes CASSFKMSSYEQYF.

The V gene is TRBV28, the J gene TRBJ2-2, with D perhaps TRBD2 (7 bases). Looked up from germline, CDR1 is MDHEN and CDR2 is SYDVKM. Trimming removed 5 bases at V and 3 bases at J, with 10 bases between. CDR3 length: 14 amino acids. This CDR3 reads CASSGGAYTGELFF. CDR3 sequence (DNA): TGTGCCAGCAGTGGGGGGGCGTACACCGGGGAGCTGTTTTTT.

The CDR3 is CASSSFSGSGNTIYF. The CDR3 DNA follows: TGTGCCAGCAGCTCTTTTTCGGGGTCAGGAAACACCATATATTTT. The gene calls are TRBV7-9 and TRBJ1-3; D unclear. V lost 4 bases and J lost 4, with 14 bases in between. In germline, CDR1 is SEHNR, CDR2 FQNEAQ (reference sequence). CDR3 size: 15 residues.

V gene TRBV6-4 combines with J gene TRBJ2-3, with 8 bases lining up with TRBD2. CDR1 MRHNA and CDR2 SNTAGT come from the germline V gene. The CDR3 is made up of 16 amino acids. V trimming: 6 bases; J trimming: 1 base; junction bases outside the gene matches: 9. CDR3 bases: TGTGCCAGCAGCCTAATAGCGGGGTCGGGCACAGATACGCAGTATTTT. Amino acid sequence: CASSLIAGSGTDTQYF.

The table lists this clone with a count of one. This chain connects TRBV10-3 to TRBJ2-7; D possibly corresponds to TRBD2 (5 bases). CDR3 length: 18 amino acids. Trimming took off 0 bases at V and 0 bases at J, with 18 bases between the two ends. Germline loops: CDR1 ENHRY, CDR2 SYGVKD. CDR3 coding DNA: TGTGCCATCAGTGAGTCGAGGGCATTACCTACCTTCTCCTACGAGCAGTACTTC. It specifies CAISESRALPTFSYEQYF.

The V gene is TRBV19, the J gene TRBJ2-7, with 12 bases matching TRBD1. This CDR3 has 16 amino acids. Trimming cost V 0 bases and J 5 bases; bases outside gene matches: 5. Germline-derived CDR1 and CDR2 are LNHDA and SQIVND (reference sequence). Here the CDR3 DNA reads TGTGCCAGTAGTATAGACCCCGGGACAGGGGGCAACGAGCAGTACTTC. Protein: CASSIDPGTGGNEQYF.

The sample holds one count of this clone. The chain couples TRBV6-5 to TRBJ2-5; TRBD2 aligns across 9 bases. The junction had 6 bases not matched to a gene; V was cut back by 6 bases and J by 4 bases. The CDR3 spans 14 residues. The germline gives CDR1 MNHEY, CDR2 SVGAGI. The CDR3 DNA follows: TGTGCCAGCAGGGGAAATAGCGGGAGAGAGACCCAGTACTTC. Its translation: CASRGNSGRETQYF.

The chain has TRBV29-1 and TRBJ1-1; unclear D gene. The CDR3 loop spans 13 amino acids. From germline, CDR1 is SQVTM and CDR2 ANQGSEA. Trimming cost V 3 bases and J 4 bases, with 12 bases left between them. This CDR3 reads CSVEAEVITEAFF. The CDR3, as DNA: TGCAGCGTTGAGGCAGAGGTGATCACTGAAGCTTTCTTT.